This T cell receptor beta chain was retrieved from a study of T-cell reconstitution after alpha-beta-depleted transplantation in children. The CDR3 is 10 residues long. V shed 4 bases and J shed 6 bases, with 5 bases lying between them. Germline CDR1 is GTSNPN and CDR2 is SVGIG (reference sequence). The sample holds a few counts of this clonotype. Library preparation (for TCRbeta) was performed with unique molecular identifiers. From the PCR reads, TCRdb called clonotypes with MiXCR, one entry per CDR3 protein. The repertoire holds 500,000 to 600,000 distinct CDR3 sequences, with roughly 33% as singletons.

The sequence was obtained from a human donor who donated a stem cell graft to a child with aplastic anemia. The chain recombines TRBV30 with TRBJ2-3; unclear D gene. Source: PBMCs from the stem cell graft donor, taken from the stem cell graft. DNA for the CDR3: TGTGCCTGGAAGATGGATACGCAGTATTTT. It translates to CAWKMDTQYF.